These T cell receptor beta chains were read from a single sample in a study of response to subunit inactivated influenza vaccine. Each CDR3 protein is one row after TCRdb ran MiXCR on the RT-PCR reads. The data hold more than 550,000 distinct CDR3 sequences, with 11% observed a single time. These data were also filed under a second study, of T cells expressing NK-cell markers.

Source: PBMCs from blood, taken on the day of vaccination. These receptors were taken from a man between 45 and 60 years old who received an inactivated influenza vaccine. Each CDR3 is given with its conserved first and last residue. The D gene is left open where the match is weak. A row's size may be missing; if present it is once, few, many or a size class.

CDR3: CASSSAGLYGYTF
DNA: TGTGCCAGCAGTTCAGCGGGGTTATATGGCTACACCTTC
V: TRBV12-3/TRBV12-4
D: .
size: many
J: TRBJ1-2

CDR3: CSARDTSRTSGTYNEQFF
DNA: TGCAGTGCTAGAGATACCTCTAGGACTAGCGGGACTTACAATGAGCAGTTCTTC
V: TRBV20-1
D: TRBD2
size: .
J: TRBJ2-1

CDR3: CASSFRTVAGLTDTQYF
DNA: TGTGCCAGCAGCTTTAGGACGGTAGCGGGACTCACAGATACGCAGTATTTT
V: TRBV7-8
D: TRBD2
size: .
J: TRBJ2-3

CDR3: CASSIHRRNYEQYF
DNA: TGTGCCAGCAGTATTCACAGGAGAAACTACGAGCAGTACTTC
V: TRBV12-3/TRBV12-4
D: .
size: few
J: TRBJ2-7

CDR3: CASSTGGRSYNEQFF
DNA: TGTGCCAGCAGTACAGGGGGCCGATCCTACAATGAGCAGTTCTTC
V: TRBV2
D: TRBD1
size: .
J: TRBJ2-1

CDR3: CASSLNLRETQYF
DNA: TGTGCCAGCAGCTTAAACCTGAGAGAGACCCAGTACTTC
V: TRBV7-3
D: .
size: many
J: TRBJ2-5

CDR3: CASSDRGTSGLFGPQFF
DNA: TGTGCCAGTAGTGACCGAGGGACTAGCGGGTTATTCGGTCCGCAGTTCTTC
V: TRBV19
D: TRBD2
size: .
J: TRBJ2-1

CDR3: CSASPGRLTLSYEQYF
DNA: TGCAGTGCTAGCCCAGGGCGCCTGACCCTCTCCTACGAGCAGTACTTC
V: TRBV20-1
D: .
size: .
J: TRBJ2-7

CDR3: CSVPRQGEQFF
DNA: TGCAGCGTTCCCCGCCAGGGTGAGCAGTTCTTC
V: TRBV29-1
D: .
size: few
J: TRBJ2-1

CDR3: CSARSRIGANVLTF
DNA: TGCAGTGCTAGATCCCGAATTGGGGCCAACGTCCTGACTTTC
V: TRBV20-1
D: .
size: .
J: TRBJ2-6

CDR3: CSVEESYEQYF
DNA: TGCAGCGTTGAAGAGTCCTACGAGCAGTACTTC
V: TRBV29-1
D: .
size: .
J: TRBJ2-7

CDR3: CASSLVASYNEQFF
DNA: TGTGCCAGCAGCTTAGTTGCGAGTTACAATGAGCAGTTCTTC
V: TRBV7-9
D: .
size: many
J: TRBJ2-1

CDR3: CASSWLAGGGNIQYF
DNA: TGCGCCAGCAGCTGGTTAGCGGGAGGGGGAAACATTCAGTACTTC
V: TRBV5-1
D: TRBD2
size: .
J: TRBJ2-4

CDR3: CASSYQGAIYEQYF
DNA: TGTGCCAGCAGTTACCAGGGGGCCATCTACGAGCAGTACTTC
V: TRBV6-5
D: TRBD1
size: many
J: TRBJ2-7

CDR3: CASSNKGGYGYTF
DNA: TGTGCCAGCAGTAACAAGGGGGGATATGGCTACACCTTC
V: TRBV12-3/TRBV12-4
D: .
size: .
J: TRBJ1-2

CDR3: CASSGRTDEQFF
DNA: TGTGCCAGCAGCGGGAGGACCGATGAGCAGTTCTTC
V: TRBV7-9
D: .
size: many
J: TRBJ2-1

CDR3: CASNEGLAGLTDTQYF
DNA: TGCGCCAGCAACGAGGGGTTAGCGGGACTCACAGATACGCAGTATTTT
V: TRBV5-1
D: TRBD2
size: many
J: TRBJ2-3

CDR3: CSAAQGGNNEQFF
DNA: TGCAGTGCTGCACAGGGGGGCAACAATGAGCAGTTCTTC
V: TRBV20-1
D: TRBD1
size: few
J: TRBJ2-1

CDR3: CASSLSSLRSYEQYF
DNA: TGTGCCAGCAGTTTATCGAGTTTGCGCTCCTACGAGCAGTACTTC
V: TRBV27
D: .
size: many
J: TRBJ2-7

CDR3: CASSSTSGAYQETQYF
DNA: TGTGCCAGCAGCTCAACTAGCGGGGCGTACCAAGAGACCCAGTACTTC
V: TRBV7-9
D: TRBD2
size: .
J: TRBJ2-5

CDR3: CAISESPEPEFF
DNA: TGTGCCATCAGTGAGTCCCCCGAGCCGGAGTTCTTC
V: TRBV10-3
D: .
size: .
J: TRBJ2-1

CDR3: CASSFFARTSGGVETQYF
DNA: TGTGCCAGCAGCTTCTTCGCCCGGACTAGCGGGGGGGTAGAGACCCAGTACTTC
V: TRBV7-8
D: TRBD2
size: once
J: TRBJ2-5

CDR3: CSARQPDRAYEQYF
DNA: TGCAGTGCTAGACAGCCCGACAGAGCCTACGAGCAGTACTTC
V: TRBV20-1
D: .
size: few
J: TRBJ2-7

CDR3: CSANRVNSYEQYF
DNA: TGCAGTGCCAACAGAGTCAACTCCTACGAGCAGTACTTC
V: TRBV20-1
D: .
size: .
J: TRBJ2-7

CDR3: CASSVGPSGQETQYF
DNA: TGTGCCAGCAGCGTAGGCCCTAGCGGTCAAGAGACCCAGTACTTC
V: TRBV9
D: TRBD2
size: few
J: TRBJ2-5

CDR3: CASSVDLAGGRYEQYF
DNA: TGTGCCAGCAGCGTAGACCTAGCGGGAGGGAGATACGAGCAGTACTTC
V: TRBV9
D: TRBD2
size: few
J: TRBJ2-7

CDR3: CASSLNWDAGNTIYF
DNA: TGTGCCAGCAGTTTAAATTGGGACGCTGGAAACACCATATATTTT
V: TRBV12-3/TRBV12-4
D: .
size: few
J: TRBJ1-3

CDR3: CSAPPWTGTEAFF
DNA: TGCAGTGCTCCCCCCTGGACGGGCACTGAAGCTTTCTTT
V: TRBV20-1
D: .
size: many
J: TRBJ1-1

CDR3: CASSCFTSSYEQYF
DNA: TGTGCCAGCAGCTGTTTCACCAGCTCCTACGAGCAGTACTTC
V: TRBV7-9
D: .
size: few
J: TRBJ2-7

CDR3: CASSQDTGAGLAGGGEFF
DNA: TGCGCCAGCAGCCAAGATACGGGAGCGGGACTAGCGGGAGGAGGGGAGTTCTTC
V: TRBV4-3
D: TRBD2
size: .
J: TRBJ2-1

CDR3: CASSFSGFHEQYF
DNA: TGTGCCAGCAGTTTTTCGGGGTTCCACGAGCAGTACTTC
V: TRBV12-3/TRBV12-4
D: .
size: .
J: TRBJ2-7

CDR3: CASSRSGTLTYEQYF
DNA: TGTGCCAGCAGCCGCTCCGGGACGCTGACCTACGAGCAGTACTTC
V: TRBV14
D: .
size: .
J: TRBJ2-7

CDR3: CASSQDIAEAFF
DNA: TGTGCCAGCAGCCAGGACATCGCTGAAGCTTTCTTT
V: TRBV13
D: .
size: few
J: TRBJ1-1

CDR3: CASSLALGADTGELFF
DNA: TGTGCCAGCAGCTTAGCGCTTGGGGCGGACACCGGGGAGCTGTTTTTT
V: TRBV7-2
D: .
size: .
J: TRBJ2-2

CDR3: CSVENSDRGRFF
DNA: TGCAGCGTTGAAAACTCTGACAGGGGGCGCTTCTTC
V: TRBV29-1
D: TRBD1
size: many
J: TRBJ2-1

CDR3: CASSKRDGSANEQYF
DNA: TGTGCCAGCAGCAAGAGGGACGGCTCAGCCAACGAGCAGTACTTC
V: TRBV9
D: .
size: few
J: TRBJ2-7

CDR3: CASSQDLAGPTSGNEQFF
DNA: TGTGCCAGCAGCCAAGACCTAGCGGGACCTACTTCTGGTAATGAGCAGTTCTTC
V: TRBV3-1
D: TRBD2
size: .
J: TRBJ2-1

CDR3: CATSDLSEETQYF
DNA: TGTGCCACCAGTGATTTGTCAGAAGAGACCCAGTACTTC
V: TRBV24-1
D: .
size: many
J: TRBJ2-5

CDR3: CASSSAQDGSPLHF
DNA: TGTGCCAGCAGCTCTGCCCAGGACGGTTCACCCCTCCACTTT
V: TRBV5-6
D: .
size: few
J: TRBJ1-6

CDR3: CASRRGASQETQYF
DNA: TGTGCCAGCAGGCGCGGGGCCTCCCAAGAGACCCAGTACTTC
V: TRBV28
D: .
size: few
J: TRBJ2-5

CDR3: CASSPQGNPHQPQHF
DNA: TGTGCCAGCAGTCCTCAAGGTAACCCTCATCAGCCCCAGCATTTT
V: TRBV6-5
D: .
size: few
J: TRBJ1-5

CDR3: CASRQSTEETQYF
DNA: TGCGCCAGCAGACAATCGACAGAAGAGACCCAGTACTTC
V: TRBV5-1
D: .
size: few
J: TRBJ2-5

CDR3: CATSSPGGSGELFF
DNA: TGTGCCACCAGCAGCCCTGGAGGGTCCGGGGAGCTGTTTTTT
V: TRBV15
D: .
size: .
J: TRBJ2-2

CDR3: CASTQGVRVNEQFF
DNA: TGTGCCAGCACTCAGGGGGTACGAGTCAATGAGCAGTTCTTC
V: TRBV6-2/TRBV6-3
D: TRBD1
size: .
J: TRBJ2-1